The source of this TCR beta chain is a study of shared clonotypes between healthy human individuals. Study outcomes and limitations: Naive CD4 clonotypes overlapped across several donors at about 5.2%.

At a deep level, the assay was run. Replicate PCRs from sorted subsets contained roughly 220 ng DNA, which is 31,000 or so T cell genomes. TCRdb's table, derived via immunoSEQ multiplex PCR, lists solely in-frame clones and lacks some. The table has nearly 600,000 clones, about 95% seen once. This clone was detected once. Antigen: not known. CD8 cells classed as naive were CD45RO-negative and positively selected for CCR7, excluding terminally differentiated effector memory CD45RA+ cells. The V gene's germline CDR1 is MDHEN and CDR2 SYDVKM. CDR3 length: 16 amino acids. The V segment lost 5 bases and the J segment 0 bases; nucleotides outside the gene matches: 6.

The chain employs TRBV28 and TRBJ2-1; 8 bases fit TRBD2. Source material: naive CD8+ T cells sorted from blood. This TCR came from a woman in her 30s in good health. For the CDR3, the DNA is TGTGCCAGCAGTCCACTAGCGGATAGCTCCTACAATGAGCAGTTCTTC. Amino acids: CASSPLADSSYNEQFF.